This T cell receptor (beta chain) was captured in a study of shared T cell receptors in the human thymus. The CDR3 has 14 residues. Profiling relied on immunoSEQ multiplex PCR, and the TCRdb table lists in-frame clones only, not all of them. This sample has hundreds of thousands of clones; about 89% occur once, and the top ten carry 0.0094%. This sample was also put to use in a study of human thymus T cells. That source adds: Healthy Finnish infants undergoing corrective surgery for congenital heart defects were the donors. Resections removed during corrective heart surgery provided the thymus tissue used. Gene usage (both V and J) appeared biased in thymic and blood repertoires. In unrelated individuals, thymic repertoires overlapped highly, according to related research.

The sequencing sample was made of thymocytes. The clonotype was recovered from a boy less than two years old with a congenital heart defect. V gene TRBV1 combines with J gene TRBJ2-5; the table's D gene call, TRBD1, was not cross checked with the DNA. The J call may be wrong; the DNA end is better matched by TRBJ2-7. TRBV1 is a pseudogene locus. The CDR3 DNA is TGCACCAGCAGCCCGCAGGGGGCGTATGGCGAGCAGTACTTC. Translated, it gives CTSSPQGAYGEQYF.